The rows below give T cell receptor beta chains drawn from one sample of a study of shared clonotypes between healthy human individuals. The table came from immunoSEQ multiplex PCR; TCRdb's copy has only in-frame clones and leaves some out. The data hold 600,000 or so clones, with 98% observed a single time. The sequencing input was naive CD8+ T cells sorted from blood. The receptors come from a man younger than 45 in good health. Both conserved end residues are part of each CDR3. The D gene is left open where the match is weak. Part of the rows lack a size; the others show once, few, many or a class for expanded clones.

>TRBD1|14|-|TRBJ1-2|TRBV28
TGTGCCAGCAGTTTATCATCGACAGGGCGCGGCTACACCTTC
CASSLSSTGRGYTF
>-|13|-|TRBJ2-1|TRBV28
TGTGCCAGCAGTTTACTGGAATTCAATGAGCAGTTCTTC
CASSLLEFNEQFF
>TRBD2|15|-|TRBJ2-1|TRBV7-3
TGTGCCAGCAGCCCCGGACTAGGCCCGCCCAATGAGCAGTTCTTC
CASSPGLGPPNEQFF
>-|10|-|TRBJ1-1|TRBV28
TGTGCCAGTATAGTGGGGGGGGCTTTCTTT
CASIVGGAFF
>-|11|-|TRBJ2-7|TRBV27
TGTGCCAGCAGTGATTACTACGAGCAGTACTTC
CASSDYYEQYF
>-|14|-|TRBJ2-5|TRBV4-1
TGCGCCAGCAGCCATACTCTGGGCGGAGAGACCCAGTACTTC
CASSHTLGGETQYF
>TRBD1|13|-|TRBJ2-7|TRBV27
TGTGCCAGCAGTTTCACAGGGGAATACGAGCAGTACTTC
CASSFTGEYEQYF
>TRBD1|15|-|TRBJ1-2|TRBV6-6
TGTGCCAGCACCCAGACAGGGGTCGGAAACTATGGCTACACCTTC
CASTQTGVGNYGYTF
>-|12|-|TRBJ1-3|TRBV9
TGTGCCAGCAGTGAAGGTGGAAACACCATATATTTT
CASSEGGNTIYF
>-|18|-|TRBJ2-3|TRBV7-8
TGTGCCAGCAGCTATAGTCGCGACACACCGACTAGCACAGATACGCAGTATTTT
CASSYSRDTPTSTDTQYF
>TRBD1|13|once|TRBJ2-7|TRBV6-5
TGTGCCAGCAGGGGACAGGGCACCTACGAGCAGTACTTC
CASRGQGTYEQYF
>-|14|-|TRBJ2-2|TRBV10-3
TGTGCCATCAGCGGAAGTTGGGACACCGGGGAGCTGTTTTTT
CAISGSWDTGELFF
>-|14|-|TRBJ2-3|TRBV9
TGTGCCAGCAGCGTAGAGGGCACCACAGATACGCAGTATTTT
CASSVEGTTDTQYF
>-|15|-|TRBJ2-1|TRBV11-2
TGTGCCAGCAGCTCGACTGTGGATGCCTACAATGAGCAGTTCTTC
CASSSTVDAYNEQFF
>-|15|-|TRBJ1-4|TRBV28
TGTGCCAGCAGTCCCTTTAGGGCAACTAATGAAAAACTGTTTTTT
CASSPFRATNEKLFF
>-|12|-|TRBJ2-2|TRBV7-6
TGTGCCAGCAGAGATACTAGCGGGGAGCTGTTTTTT
CASRDTSGELFF
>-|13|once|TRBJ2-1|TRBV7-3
TGTGCCAGCAGCTTTACAGGTGACAATGAGCAGTTCTTC
CASSFTGDNEQFF
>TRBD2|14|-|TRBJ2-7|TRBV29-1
TGCAGCGTTGTGGACGGGAGGAGCTCCTACGAGCAGTACTTC
CSVVDGRSSYEQYF
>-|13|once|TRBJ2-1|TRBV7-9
TGTGCCAGCAGCTTAGCTGTTGTACATGAGCAGTTCTTC
CASSLAVVHEQFF
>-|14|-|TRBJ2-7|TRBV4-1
TGCGCCAGCAGCCAAGTCGACAAGACTTGGGAGCAGTACTTC
CASSQVDKTWEQYF
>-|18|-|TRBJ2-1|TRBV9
TGTGCCAGCAGCGCCCCCCTCTCGGGGGACTTCTCCTACAATGAGCAGTTCTTC
CASSAPLSGDFSYNEQFF
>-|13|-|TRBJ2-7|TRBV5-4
TGTGCCAGCAGCTTTACCGGCTCCTACGAGCAGTACTTC
CASSFTGSYEQYF
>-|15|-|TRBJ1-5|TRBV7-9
TGTGCCAGCAGCTTTCAACAGGGCCCGAATCAGCCCCAGCATTTT
CASSFQQGPNQPQHF
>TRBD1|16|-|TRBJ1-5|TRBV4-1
TGCGCCAGCAGACTACAAGGAGGGGGCGTAGGTCAGCCCCAGCATTTT
CASRLQGGGVGQPQHF
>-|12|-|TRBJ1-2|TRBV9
TGTGCCAGCAGGACAGAGCGGGATGGCTACACCTTC
CASRTERDGYTF
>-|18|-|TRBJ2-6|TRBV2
TGTGCCAGCAGTGTTAGGGCTTCGCCAATCTCTGGGGCCAACGTCCTGACTTTC
CASSVRASPISGANVLTF
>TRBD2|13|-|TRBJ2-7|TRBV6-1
TGTGCCAGCAGTGAACTAGCGGGCTACGAGCAGTACTTC
CASSELAGYEQYF
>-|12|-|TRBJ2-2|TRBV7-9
TGTGCCAGCAGCCCCAGTGACGGGGAGCTGTTTTTT
CASSPSDGELFF
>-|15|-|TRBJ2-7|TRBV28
TGTGCCAGCAGTTTATACCCGAGGGCCTCCTACGAGCAGTACTTC
CASSLYPRASYEQYF
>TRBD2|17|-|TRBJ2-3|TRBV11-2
TGTGCCAGCAGCTTAGATTGGCTAGCGGGTAGCACAGATACGCAGTATTTT
CASSLDWLAGSTDTQYF
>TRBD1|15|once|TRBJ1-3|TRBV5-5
TGTGCCAGCAGCTTCGGACAGGGGTCTGGAAACACCATATATTTT
CASSFGQGSGNTIYF
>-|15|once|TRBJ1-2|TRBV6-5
TGTGCCAGCAGCCGCAGGGTCGGGCTTCTCTATGGCTACACCTTC
CASSRRVGLLYGYTF
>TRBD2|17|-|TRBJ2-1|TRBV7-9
TGTGCCAGCAGCCCCCAAGATGCGGGAGTCCGATACAATGAGCAGTTCTTC
CASSPQDAGVRYNEQFF
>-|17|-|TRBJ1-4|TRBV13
TGTGCCAGCAGCTTATCCCTTTGGAGTATTGGTCATGAAAAACTGTTTTTT
CASSLSLWSIGHEKLFF
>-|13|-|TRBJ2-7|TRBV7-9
TGTGCCAGCAGCCCCCCAACAGCCTACGAGCAGTACTTC
CASSPPTAYEQYF
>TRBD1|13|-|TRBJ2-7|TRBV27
TGTGCCAGCAATCAACAGGGGAACTACGAGCAGTACTTC
CASNQQGNYEQYF
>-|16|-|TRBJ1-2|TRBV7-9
TGTGCCAGCAGCTTAGCGCTCGGCGGTGAAAAGGGTGGCTACACCTTC
CASSLALGGEKGGYTF
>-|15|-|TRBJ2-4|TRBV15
TGTGCCACCAGCTCGATTCCGGGGCCCCAAAACATTCAGTACTTC
CATSSIPGPQNIQYF
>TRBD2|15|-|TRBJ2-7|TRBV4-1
TGCGCCAGCAGCCAATTCGGGGGGGCTACCTACGAGCAGTACTTC
CASSQFGGATYEQYF
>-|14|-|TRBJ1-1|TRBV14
TGTGCCAGCAGCCAAGGGATGAGGGACACTGAAGCTTTCTTT
CASSQGMRDTEAFF
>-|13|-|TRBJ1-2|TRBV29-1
TGCAGCGTTGAAGGGAGGGGCCCGTTTGGCTACACCTTC
CSVEGRGPFGYTF
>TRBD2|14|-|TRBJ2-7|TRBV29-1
TGCAGCGTTTTTAGCGGGAGCCGGGGGTACGAGCAGTACTTC
CSVFSGSRGYEQYF
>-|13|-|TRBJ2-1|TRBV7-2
TGTGCCAGCAGCCAAGGGACGTACAATGAGCAGTTCTTC
CASSQGTYNEQFF
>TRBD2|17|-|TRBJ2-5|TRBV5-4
TGTGCCAGCAGCTTGGAAGCTGGACTAGCGGGACCGGAGACCCAGTACTTC
CASSLEAGLAGPETQYF
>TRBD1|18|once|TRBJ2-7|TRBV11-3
TGTGCCAGCAGCTTTAGAGAGTGGGGACAGGTGAACTCCTACGAGCAGTACTTC
CASSFREWGQVNSYEQYF